One and the same sample provided the 19 T cell receptor beta chains below, sequenced in a study of blood T cell repertoires in COVID-19. The method was immunoSEQ multiplex PCR; TCRdb's version includes in-frame clones alone and lacks a portion of them. The sample contains around 87,000 clones, approximately 80% of which appear only once. Material: peripheral blood. The receptors derive from an elderly woman with acute or convalescent COVID-19.

The rearrangement links TRBV6-6 to TRBJ2-7; maybe TRBD2 (6 bases). The V end was cut by 6 bases, the J end by 7 bases, with 16 bases between. The CDR3 length is 13 residues. The germline V gene has CDR1 MNHNY and CDR2 SVGAGI (reference sequence). CDR3 DNA sequence: TGTGCCAGCAGCTCCCGGACTAATCTGGAGCAGTACTTC. Its translation: CASSSRTNLEQYF.

The J gene is TRBJ1-1, the V gene TRBV29-1; no clear D. The CDR3 loop spans 11 amino acids. CDR1 is SQVTM, CDR2 ANQGSEA, per germline. V was trimmed by 6 bases and J by 10 bases, leaving 15 bases between them. As DNA, the CDR3 is TGCAGCGTCGGGGATAATTGGGGAGCTTTCTTT. Translation gives CSVGDNWGAFF.

This clone came up a few times. The rearrangement joins TRBV4-1 to TRBJ2-7, with TRBD1 matching over 8 bases. Germline assignment: CDR1 MGHRA and CDR2 YSYEKL. This CDR3 spans 16 amino acids. The V segment lost 1 base and the J segment 5 bases; nucleotides outside the gene matches: 10. CDR3 sequence (DNA): TGCGCCAGCAGCCAAGTTCCGGGACAGGTTTTCGACGAGCAGTACTTC. The encoded protein is CASSQVPGQVFDEQYF.

The genes are TRBV18 and TRBJ2-1; TRBD2 matches at 9 bases. The length of the CDR3 is 14 residues. The germline gives CDR1 KGHSH, CDR2 LQKENI. V was pared by 1 base and J by 10 bases, with 5 bases of the junction left unmatched. CDR3 sequence reads: CASSPLAGVGEQFF. The CDR3 DNA sequence: TGTGCCAGCTCACCACTAGCGGGAGTAGGGGAGCAGTTCTTC.

The chain employs TRBV27 and TRBJ2-7; 7 nucleotides agree with TRBD1. This CDR3 is 15 amino acids long. Germline assignment: CDR1 MNHEY and CDR2 SMNVEV (reference sequence). The V gene end was trimmed by 6 bases and the J gene end by 1 base; junction bases not matched to a gene: 9. CDR3 in DNA: TGTGCCAGCAGGAAAACGGGACAGCCATCCTACGAGCAGTACTTC. Its protein is CASRKTGQPSYEQYF.

V and J are TRBV7-9 and TRBJ2-5; D remains ambiguous. V lost 3 bases to trimming and J lost 3 bases, with 8 bases between them. Per germline, CDR1 SEHNR and CDR2 FQNEAQ (reference sequence). The CDR3 is 13 residues long. The CDR3 sequence: CASSFNTKETQYF. CDR3 nucleotides: TGTGCCAGCAGCTTTAACACCAAAGAGACCCAGTACTTC.

The chain uses TRBV7-2 and TRBJ2-5; a weak D match, TRBD2 (5 bases). CDR3 length: 15 residues. Germline CDR1 and CDR2: SGHTA and FQGNSA. Deletions cut 5 bases from V and 0 bases from J, with 13 bases between. The CDR3 sequence: CASSQGLLYQETQYF. The CDR3 DNA reads as TGTGCCAGCAGCCAAGGACTGCTGTACCAAGAGACCCAGTACTTC. Filled out from reference TRBV7-2 and TRBJ2-5, the complete variable domain reads GAGVSQSPSNKVTEKGKDVELRCDPISGHTALYWYRQSLGQGLEFLIYFQGNSAPDKSGLPSDRFSAERTGGSVSTLTIQRTQQEDSAVYLCASSQGLLYQETQYFGPGTRLLVL.

This clone was picked up a small number of times. The rearrangement links TRBV7-9 to TRBJ1-4; D not certain. The V end was cut by 3 bases, the J end by 5 bases, with 7 bases between. The CDR3 has 13 residues. The germline V gene has CDR1 SEHNR and CDR2 FQNEAQ (reference sequence). This CDR3 reads CASSFRGNEKLFF. CDR3 coding DNA: TGTGCCAGCAGCTTTCGAGGGAATGAAAAACTGTTTTTT.

The chain carries TRBV28 and TRBJ1-2; 8 bases are a match to TRBD1. With 5 bases clipped from V and 4 bases from J, the junction kept 9 bases outside the gene matches. Per the germline V gene, CDR1 is MDHEN and CDR2 is SYDVKM. This CDR3 has 15 amino acids. The CDR3 bases are TGTGCCAGCAGTAGGCTAGGACAGGGCGGCTATGGCTACACCTTC. Its protein product is CASSRLGQGGYGYTF.

The genes are TRBV5-1 and TRBJ2-1; 9 bases map to TRBD2. This CDR3 has 18 amino acids. Germline CDR1 reads SGHRS; CDR2 reads YFSETQ. V lost 5 bases, J lost 0 bases, and 12 bases stayed unmatched. In DNA, the CDR3 is TGCGCCAGCAGGCCGGGACTAGCTACTAAGAGCTCCTACAATGAGCAGTTCTTC. As protein: CASRPGLATKSSYNEQFF.

CDR3 DNA: TGCGCCAGCAGCCAAGAACACGTTCCCCTCATAATGTCTAATGAAAAACTGTTTTTT. Translation: CASSQEHVPLIMSNEKLFF. The chain carries TRBV4-3 and TRBJ1-4; D is ambiguous. The ends were cut back, 0 bases at V and 3 bases at J, with 20 bases in the middle. This CDR3 has 19 residues. Germline V gene sequence: CDR1 LGHNA, CDR2 YSLEER.

The V gene is TRBV7-9, the J gene TRBJ2-1; 8 nucleotides align to TRBD2. With 5 bases clipped from V and 7 bases from J, the junction kept 7 bases outside the gene matches. Germline assignment: CDR1 SEHNR and CDR2 FQNEAQ (reference sequence). The CDR3 is 14 amino acids. This CDR3 reads CASSVSGTSNEQFF. Written as DNA, the CDR3 is TGTGCCAGCAGCGTATCCGGGACTAGTAATGAGCAGTTCTTC. The whole variable domain, filled in from reference TRBV7-9 and TRBJ2-1, reads DTGVSQNPRHKITKRGQNVTFRCDPISEHNRLYWYRQTLGQGPEFLTYFQNEAQLEKSRLLSDRFSAERPKGSFSTLEIQRTEQGDSAMYLCASSVSGTSNEQFFGPGTRLTVL.

V usage is TRBV18 and J usage is TRBJ2-7; possible D gene TRBD1, 5 bases. Deletions cut 2 bases from V and 7 bases from J, with 9 bases between. This CDR3 comprises 12 residues. From germline, CDR1 is KGHSH and CDR2 LQKENI. The CDR3 spells CASSPVAGEQYF. Here the CDR3 DNA reads TGTGCCAGCTCACCAGTGGCAGGGGAGCAGTACTTC. Filled out from reference TRBV18 and TRBJ2-7, the complete variable domain reads NAGVMQNPRHLVRRRGQEARLRCSPMKGHSHVYWYRQLPEEGLKFMVYLQKENIIDESGMPKERFSAEFPKEGPSILRIQQVVRGDSAAYFCASSPVAGEQYFGPGTRLTVT.

This clone occurred a few times. V and J are TRBV18 and TRBJ2-3, with 10 bases lining up with TRBD2. Germline CDR1 is KGHSH and CDR2 is LQKENI. The V and J ends lost 0 bases and 5 bases, in that order; junction bases with no gene match: 2. The CDR3 length is 15 residues. The CDR3 protein is CASSPPSGGRDTQYF. Here the CDR3 DNA reads TGTGCCAGCTCACCACCTAGCGGGGGGAGAGATACGCAGTATTTT.

Only a few counts were recorded for this clone. The rearrangement uses TRBV4-2 and TRBJ1-5; D is undetermined. The V gene lost 0 bases and the J gene lost 2 bases, with 8 bases spanning the gap. The germline V gene encodes CDR1 LGHNA and CDR2 YNFKEQ. The CDR3 runs to 15 residues. CDR3 loop: CASSQESGGNQPQHF. DNA of the CDR3: TGTGCCAGCAGCCAAGAATCCGGGGGCAATCAGCCCCAGCATTTT.

The chain has TRBV6-5 and TRBJ1-1; 10 bases match TRBD1. Trimming took 1 base from V and 2 from J; bases not matched to a gene: 1. Germline CDR1 reads MNHEY; CDR2 reads SVGAGI. This CDR3 contains 15 residues. Here the CDR3 DNA reads TGTGCCAGCAGTTACTGGACAGGGGGTAACACTGAAGCTTTCTTT. Translating gives CASSYWTGGNTEAFF.

This rearrangement joins TRBV11-2 to TRBJ1-4; no reliable D call. Germline V CDR1 and CDR2: SGHAT, FQNNGV. With 0 bases removed from V and 9 bases from J, the gap between germline ends came to 14 bases. This CDR3 has 15 amino acids. This chain's CDR3 is CASSLESGSGKKLFF. CDR3 nucleotide sequence: TGTGCCAGCAGCTTAGAGTCCGGGAGCGGAAAAAAACTGTTTTTT.

This clone was found a few times. The gene calls are TRBV6-6 and TRBJ2-7, with 7 positions matching TRBD1. The CDR3 is 14 amino acids. Germline CDR1 and CDR2: MNHNY and SVGAGI (reference sequence). V gave up 5 bases and J gave up 2 bases; unmatched junction bases: 6. Here the CDR3 DNA reads TGTGCCAGCAGTCCCCAGCAGGGGGCCTACGAGCAGTACTTC. Amino acids: CASSPQQGAYEQYF.

This clone was seen more than once but under ten times. V is TRBV30 and J is TRBJ1-5, with 10 bases matching TRBD1. Losses at the gene ends were 1 base for V and 8 bases for J; bases not matched to a gene: 14. Germline CDR1 and CDR2: GTSNPN and SVGIG (reference sequence). The CDR3 covers 17 residues. This CDR3 reads CAWSEGPATGGRKPQHF. CDR3 bases: TGTGCCTGGAGTGAAGGTCCCGCGACAGGGGGCAGGAAGCCCCAGCATTTT.